This T cell receptor (beta chain) was identified in a study of breast tumors, draining lymph nodes, adjacent tissues. Whole-study findings and limits: Tumor TCR diversity was below lymph nodes but above nontumor tissue.

V lost 1 base and J lost 4, with 11 bases in between. Germline CDR1 is SGHAT and CDR2 is FQNNGV. The CDR3 has 15 amino acids. One entry per CDR3 protein, called by TCRdb with MiXCR from the multiplex PCR reads. The table has about 13,000 distinct CDR3 sequences, 62% seen once. About this clonotype itself: Its antigen is still unknown.

The chain links TRBV11-2 to TRBJ1-3; maybe TRBD1 (5 bases). This TCR derives from a female donor with breast cancer. Some clones in this sample may be carry-over from other donors' samples. Sequencing was carried out using tumor-adjacent breast tissue. The CDR3 nucleotides read TGTGCCAGCAGCTTAGTTGCGGGGCGCGGAAACACCATATATTTT. Protein: CASSLVAGRGNTIYF.